The 17 T cell receptor beta chains presented below share a single source sample, sequenced in a study of control samples from healthy donors and cancer patients (TCRdb year 2020). To prepare the library, the immunoSEQ multiplex PCR assay was applied. The source is immuneACCESS, and TCRdb retained only in-frame sequences with V and J called. Part of the clones is not carried over; for the studies checked, unresolved V genes explain less than half of this, and the remainder is unexplained. This sample is represented by fewer than 60,000 clones; 80% to 90% of them were singletons. About 3% of the sample is taken by the ten largest. Sequencing was done on a sample of PBMCs. The receptors stem from a woman between 50 and 59 years old with lung cancer.

The chain has TRBV7-2 and TRBJ1-2; tentatively, D is TRBD1 (5 bases). There are 14 residues in the CDR3. V gave up 5 bases and J gave up 4 bases, with 14 bases separating them. Per germline, CDR1 SGHTA and CDR2 FQGNSA. The CDR3 DNA follows: TGTGCCAGCAGCCCCGGGCGACAGACCTATGGCTACACCTTC. It yields the protein CASSPGRQTYGYTF.

The chain carries TRBV5-1 and TRBJ2-7; 8 bases agree with TRBD2. The germline V gene has CDR1 SGHRS and CDR2 YFSETQ. The CDR3 is 14 amino acids. The trim removed 5 bases at V and 0 bases at J, leaving 4 bases unmatched. In nucleotides, the CDR3 is TGCGCCAGCAGAACCAGCGGGGGCTCCTACGAGCAGTACTTC. Translated, it gives CASRTSGGSYEQYF. The full variable domain, rest sourced from reference TRBV5-1 and TRBJ2-7, is KAGVTQTPRYLIKTRGQQVTLSCSPISGHRSVSWYQQTPGQGLQFLFEYFSETQRNKGNFPGRFSGRQFSNSRSEMNVSTLELGDSALYLCASRTSGGSYEQYFGPGTRLTVT.

The CDR3 sequence is CASRPDRAGDTEAFF. The CDR3 DNA follows: TGTGCCAGTAGGCCGGACAGGGCAGGGGACACTGAAGCTTTCTTT. The chain joins TRBV19 to TRBJ1-1; 8 bases line up with TRBD1. CDR3 size: 15 residues. CDR1 and CDR2 from the germline V gene are LNHDA and SQIVND (reference sequence). The J segment lost 3 bases and the V segment lost 6 bases, leaving 9 bases of the junction unmatched.

The rearrangement links TRBV19 to TRBJ2-1; the match to TRBD2 covers 7 bases. The CDR3 is made up of 14 amino acids. V trimming: 3 bases; J trimming: 9 bases; junction bases outside the gene matches: 8. Germline lookup yields CDR1 LNHDA and CDR2 SQIVND (reference sequence). The CDR3 loop reads CASSMRGTRREQFF. The CDR3 coding sequence is TGTGCCAGTAGTATGCGGGGGACTCGGCGTGAGCAGTTCTTC.

This sequence joins TRBV6-6 and TRBJ1-1, with unresolved D. CDR1 is MNHNY and CDR2 is SVGAGI in the germline V gene (reference sequence). The V end was cut by 0 bases, the J end by 0 bases, with 11 bases between. The CDR3 totals 16 residues. CDR3 sequence (DNA): TGTGCCAGCAGTTACTCGGGCGGCAGGTTGAACACTGAAGCTTTCTTT. Its protein product is CASSYSGGRLNTEAFF.

V usage is TRBV13 and J usage is TRBJ1-2; the D gene is possibly TRBD1 (5 bases). V shed 6 bases and J shed 6 bases, with 11 bases lying between them. The CDR3 is 12 residues long. CDR1 and CDR2 from the germline V gene are PRHDT and FYEKMQ (reference sequence). CDR3 bases: TGTGCCAGCAGAAGGAGGGGACATGGCTACACCTTC. Encoded protein: CASRRRGHGYTF.

This clone has a single count. J is TRBJ2-3 and V is TRBV9, with 12 nucleotides matching TRBD2. The CDR3 is 16 residues long. V was pared by 0 bases and J by 2 bases, with 1 base of the junction left unmatched. Germline CDR1 and CDR2: SGDLS and YYNGEE. CDR3 in amino acids: CASSVGLAGATDTQYF. CDR3 nucleotides: TGTGCCAGCAGCGTAGGACTAGCGGGGGCCACAGATACGCAGTATTTT.

The V gene is TRBV6-2 or TRBV6-3, the J gene TRBJ1-2; D is undetermined. Germline values: CDR1 MNHEY, CDR2 SVGEGT. The V end was cut by 5 bases, the J end by 5 bases, with 12 bases between. The CDR3 covers 13 residues. The CDR3 DNA reads as TGTGCCAGCAGTATCCAGGAGTATTATGGCTACACCTTC. This encodes CASSIQEYYGYTF.

In this sample, this clone is medium-sized. The J gene is TRBJ1-1, the V gene TRBV7-9; D unresolved. This CDR3 region has 13 residues. Germline V gene sequence: CDR1 SEHNR, CDR2 FQNEAQ (reference sequence). V was shortened by 2 bases and J by 1 base, with 5 bases between the two germline ends. As DNA, the CDR3 is TGTGCCAGCAGCTTAATCGGGAACACTGAAGCTTTCTTT. This codes for CASSLIGNTEAFF.

The chain links TRBV27 to TRBJ1-2; D not resolved. Looked up from germline, CDR1 is MNHEY and CDR2 is SMNVEV (reference sequence). The CDR3 runs 12 residues. With 6 bases removed from V and 4 bases from J, the gap between germline ends came to 9 bases. The CDR3 DNA is TGTGCCAGCAGAGGACGGATCTATGGCTACACCTTC. This encodes CASRGRIYGYTF.

CDR3 in amino acids: CASSQGTNGPQHF. In nucleotides, the CDR3 is TGCGCCAGCAGCCAAGGGACCAATGGGCCCCAGCATTTT. This chain joins TRBV4-3 and TRBJ1-5; D not resolved. Germline values: CDR1 LGHNA, CDR2 YSLEER. Trimming left V 1 base short and J 9 bases short, with 10 bases between. This CDR3 region has 13 residues.

The rearrangement uses TRBV19 and TRBJ1-4, with 9 bases identical to TRBD1. CDR1 is LNHDA and CDR2 is SQIVND in the germline V gene (reference sequence). The CDR3 covers 16 residues. V dropped 5 bases and J dropped 6; count of bases not matched to a gene: 10. The CDR3 sequence: CASSAFGTGSDEKLFF. In nucleotides, the CDR3 is TGTGCCAGTAGTGCCTTTGGGACAGGGTCAGATGAAAAACTGTTTTTT.

The J gene is TRBJ2-2, the V gene TRBV27; D remains ambiguous. Germline CDR1 and CDR2: MNHEY and SMNVEV (reference sequence). V was clipped by 7 bases and J by 1 base, with 4 bases between them. This CDR3 region has 12 residues. CDR3 in amino acids: CASMLNTGELFF. Here the CDR3 DNA reads TGTGCCAGCATGTTGAACACCGGGGAGCTGTTTTTT.

CDR3 coding DNA: TGTGCCACTTCGGGGGGGGACCTCTCTGGAAACACCATATATTTT. This codes for CATSGGDLSGNTIYF. This chain joins TRBV10-3 and TRBJ1-3, with D maybe TRBD1 (5 bases). With 10 bases removed from V and 0 bases from J, the gap between germline ends came to 16 bases. Germline CDR1 ENHRY, CDR2 SYGVKD. The CDR3 length is 15 residues.

The sample holds one count of this clone. The chain uses TRBV27 and TRBJ1-1; 8 nucleotides line up with TRBD1. Germline CDR1 MNHEY, CDR2 SMNVEV (reference sequence). The CDR3 runs 14 residues. Losses at the gene ends were 2 bases for V and 5 bases for J; bases not matched to a gene: 4. DNA for the CDR3: TGTGCCAGCAGTTTAGGGACAGGCCGGACTGAAGCTTTCTTT. Translation gives CASSLGTGRTEAFF.

CDR3 nucleotide sequence: TGTGCCATCAGGGGCCAGGGGGACGATCAGCCCCAGCATTTT. This gives the protein CAIRGQGDDQPQHF. The rearrangement links TRBV10-3 to TRBJ1-5; 7 nucleotides agree with TRBD1. V lost 6 bases, J lost 5 bases, and 7 bases stayed unmatched. CDR3 length: 14 amino acids. CDR1 and CDR2 (germline): ENHRY, SYGVKD.

V gene TRBV7-2 combines with J gene TRBJ2-5, with 10 bases fitting TRBD2. CDR1 and CDR2 from the germline V gene are SGHTA and FQGNSA. V lost 2 bases to trimming and J lost 4 bases; unmatched junction nucleotides: 4. The length of the CDR3 is 15 residues. The CDR3 DNA reads TGTGCCAGCAGCTTATGGGCTAGCGGGGGAGAGACCCAGTACTTC. Translating it yields CASSLWASGGETQYF.